A single sample gave rise to the 26 T cell receptor beta chains below, sequenced in a study of identical twins. TCRdb re-called the 5' RACE reads with MiXCR, one entry per CDR3 protein. The profile shows roughly 690,000 distinct CDR3 sequences, roughly 6% of them singletons. Sequencing was performed on naive T cells sorted from blood. Receptors originate from a man aged 18-30 years in good health.

This rearrangement joins TRBV6-1 to TRBJ2-3; the D gene is possibly TRBD2 (6 bases). The CDR3 extends over 14 amino acids. Germline CDR1 is MNHNS and CDR2 is SASEGT. V lost 8 bases and J lost 0, with 12 bases in between. The CDR3 nucleotides read TGTGCCAGCGGTCGAGGGACTAGCACAGATACGCAGTATTTT. It specifies CASGRGTSTDTQYF.

Many counts were recorded for this clonotype. The chain is built from TRBV28 and TRBJ2-1; 9 bases match TRBD2. CDR3 size: 16 residues. The germline gives CDR1 MDHEN, CDR2 SYDVKM. V dropped 6 bases and J dropped 2; count of bases not matched to a gene: 8. The DNA of the CDR3 is TGTGCCAGCAGGGAGGCTAGCGGGACGACCTACAATGAGCAGTTCTTC. This sequence encodes CASREASGTTYNEQFF.

A few counts support this clonotype. As DNA, the CDR3 is TGTGCCAGCAGCCAAGTTTCAGGGTATGGGAACACTGAAGCTTTCTTT. This sequence encodes CASSQVSGYGNTEAFF. The chain combines TRBV3-1 with TRBJ1-1; D is perhaps TRBD1 (5 bases). V lost 1 base, J lost 1 base, and 13 bases lay in between. Germline V CDR1 and CDR2: LGHDT, YNNKEL (reference sequence). The CDR3 sequence is 16 residues long.

This chain joins TRBV7-9 and TRBJ2-5; the D call may be TRBD1 or TRBD2 (5 bases each). The length of the CDR3 is 12 residues. The V end was cut by 4 bases, the J end by 12 bases, with 15 bases between. Germline CDR1 and CDR2: SEHNR and FQNEAQ (reference sequence). The CDR3 DNA reads as TGTGCCAGCAGCTCCTCGGACCGGGGCAAGTACTTC. Protein: CASSSSDRGKYF.

This clonotype was seen ten or more times. The rearrangement links TRBV29-1 to TRBJ2-2; unclear D gene. This CDR3 comprises 12 residues. V lost 2 bases and J 4 bases, leaving 5 bases between the germline ends. Germline V gene data show CDR1 as SQVTM and CDR2 as ANQGSEA. The CDR3 loop reads CSVELGTGELFF. CDR3 in DNA: TGCAGCGTTGAACTGGGCACCGGGGAGCTGTTTTTT.

The chain uses TRBV13 and TRBJ2-1; no firm D call. Deletions cut 5 bases from V and 5 bases from J, with 13 bases between. The germline V gene has CDR1 PRHDT and CDR2 FYEKMQ (reference sequence). This CDR3 has 14 amino acids. This CDR3 reads CASSPPPRNNEQFF. The DNA of the CDR3 is TGTGCCAGCAGCCCTCCCCCACGGAACAATGAGCAGTTCTTC.

The chain combines TRBV5-1 with TRBJ2-7; D is undetermined. The CDR3 is made up of 14 amino acids. From germline, CDR1 is SGHRS and CDR2 YFSETQ. Trimming took off 0 bases at V and 6 bases at J, with 13 bases between the two ends. The CDR3 protein is CASSLGPSPREQYV. The CDR3 DNA reads TGCGCCAGCAGCTTGGGCCCCTCACCCCGCGAGCAGTACGTC.

This clonotype appeared many times. The chain has TRBV20-1 and TRBJ2-3; D unresolved. This CDR3 has 15 residues. V dropped 0 bases and J dropped 0 bases, with 10 bases sitting between them. The germline V gene has CDR1 DFQATT and CDR2 SNEGSKA (reference sequence). In DNA form, the CDR3 reads TGCAGTGCTAGAGATTTCGGAACTAGCACAGATACGCAGTATTTT. It encodes CSARDFGTSTDTQYF.

Many counts were recorded for this clonotype. The chain links TRBV12-3 or TRBV12-4 to TRBJ2-1; no firm D call. This CDR3 region has 13 residues. V shed 1 base and J shed 6 bases, with 7 bases lying between them. For the CDR3, the DNA is TGTGCCAGCAGTTTAGACCGCTCCAATGAGCAGTTCTTC. It encodes CASSLDRSNEQFF.

V is TRBV6-4 and J is TRBJ2-7, with TRBD2 matching over 7 bases. V shed 9 bases and J 4 bases; nucleotides not matched to a gene: 0. The CDR3 has 10 residues. The germline V gene has CDR1 MRHNA and CDR2 SNTAGT. CDR3 protein: CARAGYEQYV. As DNA, the CDR3 is TGTGCCAGAGCGGGGTACGAGCAGTACGTC.

This clonotype was detected ten times or more. V gene TRBV7-2 combines with J gene TRBJ2-3, with D uncertain. CDR1 SGHTA and CDR2 FQGNSA come from the germline V gene. Trimming removed 0 bases from V and 6 bases from J, with 13 bases in between. The CDR3 is made up of 15 amino acids. The CDR3 sequence is CASSLAALTRDTQYF. CDR3 bases: TGTGCCAGCAGCTTAGCGGCCCTAACACGGGATACGCAGTATTTT.

Ten or more counts support this clonotype. The chain employs TRBV5-1 and TRBJ1-1; possibly TRBD1 for D (5 bases). The V end lost 4 bases, the J end lost 4 bases, and 17 bases lay between the germline ends. This CDR3 has 15 amino acids. In germline, CDR1 is SGHRS, CDR2 YFSETQ. Here the CDR3 reads CASSTRTPTATEAFF. The CDR3 region has the DNA TGCGCCAGCAGCACCCGGACACCTACCGCCACTGAAGCTTTCTTT.

In its sample, this clonotype was seen many times. The chain combines TRBV6-1 with TRBJ2-3, with 11 nucleotides matching TRBD2. V was clipped by 6 bases and J by 2 bases; unmatched bases: 7. The CDR3 totals 16 residues. Looked up from germline, CDR1 is MNHNS and CDR2 is SASEGT. Here the CDR3 DNA reads TGTGCCAGCAGCACCAGACTAGCGGGGATCACAGATACGCAGTATTTT. Amino acid sequence: CASSTRLAGITDTQYF.

The chain links TRBV18 to TRBJ2-3, with D possibly being TRBD2 (7 bases). V gave up 3 bases and J gave up 2 bases, with 15 bases separating them. Germline V gene lookup returns CDR1 KGHSH and CDR2 LQKENI. The CDR3 runs 16 residues. The CDR3, as DNA: TGTGCCAGCTCACCCTTCACAGGGAGGGACACAGATACGCAGTATTTT. This gives the protein CASSPFTGRDTDTQYF.

This clonotype was picked up many times. The V call is TRBV13, the J call TRBJ2-7; TRBD1 is a possible D gene (6 bases). Trimming left V 1 base short and J 3 bases short, with 13 bases between. The CDR3 totals 15 residues. CDR1 is PRHDT and CDR2 is FYEKMQ in the germline V gene (reference sequence). The CDR3 DNA follows: TGTGCCAGCAGCTTAGCATCAGGGGTGCTCTACGAGCAGTACTTC. This sequence encodes CASSLASGVLYEQYF.

This clonotype has at least ten counts. The V gene is TRBV7-9, the J gene TRBJ1-2, with D perhaps TRBD1 (5 bases). Trimming removed 11 bases from V and 8 bases from J, with 21 bases in between. Germline V gives CDR1 SEHNR, CDR2 FQNEAQ (reference sequence). The CDR3 sequence is 13 residues long. CDR3 coding DNA: TGTGCCGGTGGAGGGACGACATCCCTCGGCTACACCTTC. This translates into CAGGGTTSLGYTF.

This rearrangement joins TRBV20-1 to TRBJ2-7, with 8 bases fitting TRBD2. The length of the CDR3 is 14 residues. Germline trimming cut 1 base from V and 1 base from J; bases unmatched to any gene: 3. The germline gives CDR1 DFQATT, CDR2 SNEGSKA (reference sequence). In nucleotides, the CDR3 is TGCAGTGCTAGAGGACTAGCGATATCCTACGAGCAGTACTTC. This sequence encodes CSARGLAISYEQYF.

V and J are TRBV7-6 and TRBJ2-2; D call uncertain. The CDR3 loop spans 18 amino acids. V lost 3 bases and J 5 bases, leaving 22 bases between the germline ends. CDR1 SGHVS and CDR2 FNYEAQ come from the germline V gene. In DNA form, the CDR3 reads TGTGCCAGCAGCTTGGTCAGAACAACCCCATCAGAGACCGGGGAGCTGTTTTTT. Translating it yields CASSLVRTTPSETGELFF.

This clonotype was detected many times. Here the CDR3 DNA reads TGTGCCACCAGTGATCGGGACAGCTATCGCGGCTACACCTTC. Encoded protein: CATSDRDSYRGYTF. V usage is TRBV24-1 and J usage is TRBJ1-2; 7 nucleotides line up with TRBD1. Unmatched junction bases numbered 8, after V lost 3 bases and J lost 8 bases. The CDR3 spans 14 residues. The germline V gene encodes CDR1 KGHDR and CDR2 SFDVKD.

This clonotype appeared a few times. The chain combines TRBV29-1 with TRBJ2-1; 15 bases are a match to TRBD2. The germline gives CDR1 SQVTM, CDR2 ANQGSEA. V shed 4 bases and J 8 bases; nucleotides not matched to a gene: 3. CDR3 length: 14 residues. The CDR3 is CSVAGLAGGYEQFF. CDR3 nucleotide sequence: TGCAGCGTTGCGGGACTAGCGGGAGGCTATGAGCAGTTCTTC.

This clonotype was seen more than once but under ten times. CDR3 in amino acids: CASSQERGLGEQYF. In nucleotides, the CDR3 is TGCGCCAGCAGCCAAGAGCGGGGGCTCGGGGAGCAGTACTTC. The chain links TRBV4-3 to TRBJ2-7, with D tentatively TRBD2 (7 bases). The germline V gene encodes CDR1 LGHNA and CDR2 YSLEER. The CDR3 spans 14 residues. V was clipped by 0 bases and J by 7 bases, with 13 bases between them.

This clonotype appeared many times. The chain is built from TRBV20-1 and TRBJ1-4; D call uncertain. Trimming shortened V by 0 bases and J by 5 bases, and 13 bases separated the two germline ends. Germline V gives CDR1 DFQATT, CDR2 SNEGSKA (reference sequence). The CDR3 spans 15 residues. This CDR3 reads CSARDIDLPNEKLFF. CDR3 DNA: TGCAGTGCTAGAGATATCGACCTCCCCAATGAAAAACTGTTTTTT.

V is TRBV7-6 and J is TRBJ2-1, with 13 positions matching TRBD2. Losses at the gene ends were 5 bases for V and 7 bases for J; bases not matched to a gene: 8. Germline CDR1 and CDR2: SGHVS and FNYEAQ. The CDR3 length is 16 residues. The CDR3 here is CASSLWTSGSSNEQFF. The CDR3 DNA is TGTGCCAGCAGCCTTTGGACTAGCGGGAGTAGTAATGAGCAGTTCTTC.

This clonotype was observed many times. This sequence joins TRBV6-2 or TRBV6-3 and TRBJ2-5, with D tentatively TRBD2 (6 bases). In germline, CDR1 is MNHEY, CDR2 SVGEGT. V shed 6 bases and J shed 2 bases, with 13 bases lying between them. This CDR3 comprises 14 residues. The CDR3 nucleotides are TGTGCCAGCAGGCGGGACGCGCAACAAGAGACCCAGTACTTC. Translation gives CASRRDAQQETQYF.

This clonotype was seen ten or more times. V and J are TRBV5-1 and TRBJ2-3; D may be TRBD1 (6 bases). Germline CDR1 is SGHRS and CDR2 is YFSETQ. V was trimmed by 6 bases and J by 7 bases, leaving 24 bases between them. This CDR3 is built from 16 residues. The CDR3 loop is CASNTPGQKKSNTQYF. The DNA for the CDR3 is TGCGCCAGCAACACTCCGGGACAAAAAAAGTCCAATACGCAGTATTTT.

This clonotype was recorded many times. The rearrangement uses TRBV4-3 and TRBJ2-5, with 11 bases matching TRBD2. Germline lookup yields CDR1 LGHNA and CDR2 YSLEER. The trim removed 1 base at V and 5 bases at J, leaving 3 bases unmatched. This CDR3 contains 15 residues. This chain's CDR3 is CASSQGPSGRETQYF. CDR3 in DNA: TGCGCCAGCAGCCAAGGGCCTAGCGGGAGGGAGACCCAGTACTTC.